These 32 T cell receptor beta chains came from one sample sequenced in a study of post-analysis software for immune sequencing data. Study conclusions and caveats: The five TRBV segments detected at higher frequency in patients than in controls included TRBV5-6, TRBV5-1 and TRBV20-1.

The TCR beta cDNA libraries carried unique molecular identifiers. TCRdb re-derived calls from the PCR reads in MiXCR, one entry per CDR3 protein. This repertoire shows about 500,000 distinct CDR3 sequences, 45% found once; its top ten account for about 12%. What these receptors recognize is not known. Material: blood. The receptors were sampled from a girl between 10 and 17 years old with multiple sclerosis.

This chain joins TRBV20-1 and TRBJ2-1; 9 bases align to TRBD1. CDR1 is DFQATT, CDR2 SNEGSKA, per germline (reference sequence). The CDR3 has 14 residues. The ends lost 5 bases at V and 8 bases at J; junction bases unmatched: 10. CDR3 nucleotide sequence: TGCAGTGCTCCAGGCAGGGACAGGGCCCATGAGCAGTTCTTC. Its translation is CSAPGRDRAHEQFF.

As concerns this clonotype: A clone one base away is much larger, so this may be a read error. This chain links TRBV9 with TRBJ2-1, with D possibly TRBD2 on 6 matching bases. Per the germline V gene, CDR1 is SGDLS and CDR2 is YYNGEE. The CDR3 spans 13 residues. The CDR3 here is CAGSVGGDNEQFF. CDR3 in DNA: TGTGCCGGCAGCGTAGGAGGGGACAATGAGCAGTTCTTC.

The chain combines TRBV20-1 with TRBJ1-2; D is possibly TRBD1 (6 bases). Between the trimmed V and J ends, which lost 3 bases and 3 bases, there was a span of 8 bases. The germline V gene encodes CDR1 DFQATT and CDR2 SNEGSKA (reference sequence). CDR3 length: 12 residues. CDR3 region: CSARGADYGYTF. The CDR3 DNA follows: TGCAGTGCTAGGGGGGCAGACTATGGCTACACCTTC.

The rearrangement uses TRBV27 and TRBJ2-7, with 7 bases fitting TRBD1. V dropped 4 bases and J dropped 4; count of bases not matched to a gene: 10. The CDR3 totals 15 residues. Germline V gene lookup returns CDR1 MNHEY and CDR2 SMNVEV (reference sequence). This CDR3 reads CASSSLGTGVYEQYF. The CDR3 nucleotides are TGTGCCAGCAGTTCTTTGGGCACAGGGGTGTACGAGCAGTACTTC.

For this clonotype: The germline gene is not matched at one end of the junction; a read error may be the cause. V gene TRBV5-1 combines with J gene TRBJ1-5; D is perhaps TRBD1 (5 bases). Germline CDR1 reads SGHRS; CDR2 reads YFSETQ. The CDR3 is 15 residues long. The CDR3 nucleotides read TGCGCCAGCAGCTTGGACGGGGCAAGCAATCAGCCCCGGCATTTT. This encodes CASSLDGASNQPRHF.

The V call is TRBV9, the J call TRBJ2-7, with 7 nucleotides matching TRBD1. The CDR3 consists of 14 residues. CDR1 and CDR2 (germline): SGDLS, YYNGEE. V shed 3 bases and J 2 bases; nucleotides not matched to a gene: 5. Written as DNA, the CDR3 is TGTGCCAGCAGCGGGGACAGCCTTCCCTACGAGCAGTACTTC. Residues: CASSGDSLPYEQYF.

CDR3 sequence (DNA): TGTGCCAGCAGTTACACTTACAGGGGGCTGGACACTGAAGCTTTCTTT. This sequence encodes CASSYTYRGLDTEAFF. The chain uses TRBV6-6 and TRBJ1-1; 9 bases agree with TRBD1. V lost 2 bases, J lost 3 bases, and 7 bases stayed unmatched. CDR3 length equals 16 residues. CDR1 MNHNY and CDR2 SVGAGI come from the germline V gene (reference sequence).

The rearrangement uses TRBV29-1 and TRBJ1-2, with 8 bases identical to TRBD1. V lost 4 bases, J lost 10 bases, and 11 bases stayed unmatched. The V gene's germline CDR1 is SQVTM and CDR2 ANQGSEA. The CDR3 loop spans 13 amino acids. CDR3 bases: TGCAGCGTTGGCCCCGGGACAGGAAAGATCTACACCTTC. Its translation is CSVGPGTGKIYTF.

This chain connects TRBV2 to TRBJ2-3; no clear D. V was clipped by 8 bases and J by 2 bases, with 11 bases between them. Per the germline V gene, CDR1 is SNHLY and CDR2 is FYNNEI. The CDR3 is 13 residues long. CDR3 sequence (DNA): TGTGCCAGCTCCTACTCTGTCACAGATACGCAGTATTTT. Residues: CASSYSVTDTQYF.

This clonotype has only a few counts. The chain couples TRBV7-9 to TRBJ2-3, with TRBD2 identical over 8 bases. The trim removed 4 bases at V and 6 bases at J, leaving 12 bases unmatched. This CDR3 comprises 16 residues. Germline V CDR1 and CDR2: SEHNR, FQNEAQ (reference sequence). This CDR3 is CASSSPSGSTVDTQYF. CDR3 DNA sequence: TGTGCCAGCAGCTCCCCCAGCGGGAGTACCGTCGATACGCAGTATTTT.

The DNA of the CDR3 is TGTGCCAGCAGCGTGGATTGGAACTATGGCTACACCTTC. It specifies CASSVDWNYGYTF. The rearrangement links TRBV9 to TRBJ1-2, with no clear D. Per germline, CDR1 SGDLS and CDR2 YYNGEE. The CDR3 has 13 amino acids. Trimming removed 2 bases at V and 2 bases at J, with 7 bases between.

This clonotype has a handful of counts. This chain links TRBV29-1 with TRBJ1-2; 9 bases are shared with TRBD1. CDR3 length: 13 residues. V gave up 4 bases and J gave up 8 bases; unmatched junction bases: 8. Germline V gives CDR1 SQVTM, CDR2 ANQGSEA. CDR3 region: CSVAPRTGDGYTF. The CDR3 DNA follows: TGCAGCGTTGCACCACGGACAGGGGACGGCTACACCTTC.

This clonotype was seen a handful of times. V and J are TRBV7-3 and TRBJ2-1, with 7 bases matching TRBD2. J lost 0 bases, V lost 3 bases, and 5 bases had no gene match. The germline V gene encodes CDR1 SGHTA and CDR2 FQGTGA. This CDR3 is built from 16 residues. Written as DNA, the CDR3 is TGTGCCAGCAGCTTTTCAGCGGGAAGCTCCTACAATGAGCAGTTCTTC. Encoded protein: CASSFSAGSSYNEQFF.

The chain employs TRBV12-3 or TRBV12-4 and TRBJ2-4; 9 positions match TRBD2. There are 14 residues in the CDR3. Germline trimming cut 4 bases from V and 9 bases from J; bases unmatched to any gene: 7. This CDR3 is CASSSAGGPSIQYF. In DNA form, the CDR3 reads TGTGCCAGCAGTTCTGCGGGAGGGCCGAGCATTCAGTACTTC.

The chain employs TRBV20-1 and TRBJ2-1, with TRBD2 matching 7 bases. With V trimmed by 8 bases and J by 6 bases, 16 bases remained unmatched. The CDR3 contains 15 residues. Germline values: CDR1 DFQATT, CDR2 SNEGSKA (reference sequence). The CDR3 region is CSLSRAQRGSNEQFF. The CDR3 bases are TGCAGTCTATCTCGAGCCCAGCGGGGAAGCAATGAGCAGTTCTTC.

This clonotype was counted only a few times. The V and J genes are TRBV12-3 or TRBV12-4 and TRBJ2-7; TRBD2 matches at 11 bases. There are 16 residues in the CDR3. J was trimmed by 7 bases and V by 1 base; bases with no gene match: 9. The CDR3 DNA is TGTGCCAGCAGTTTAGAGACGGGACTAGCGGATGAGGAGCAGTACTTC. Amino acids: CASSLETGLADEEQYF.

V usage is TRBV7-2 and J usage is TRBJ2-5; D is perhaps TRBD2 (6 bases). Trimming took 5 bases from V and 4 from J, leaving 17 bases between them. The CDR3 is 15 amino acids. Germline values: CDR1 SGHTA, CDR2 FQGNSA. DNA of the CDR3: TGTGCCAGCAGCCTCCAAAGCGGGCGGGGAGAGACCCAGTACTTC. Protein: CASSLQSGRGETQYF.

The chain links TRBV3-1 to TRBJ2-5; TRBD1 matches 8 bases. With 9 bases clipped from V and 0 bases from J, the junction kept 15 bases outside the gene matches. Per germline, CDR1 LGHDT and CDR2 YNNKEL (reference sequence). The CDR3 is 17 amino acids. CDR3 sequence reads: CARRNSPDREHQETQYF. CDR3 DNA: TGTGCCAGGCGAAATTCCCCGGACAGGGAGCACCAAGAGACCCAGTACTTC.

The V call is TRBV2, the J call TRBJ2-7; D not resolved. The CDR3 is 15 amino acids. Germline V gene sequence: CDR1 SNHLY, CDR2 FYNNEI. V shed 8 bases and J shed 1 base, with 18 bases lying between them. This CDR3 is CASSRPTAVSYEQYF. The CDR3 nucleotides read TGTGCCAGCTCGCGACCAACGGCCGTATCCTACGAGCAGTACTTC.

This chain connects TRBV7-6 to TRBJ1-2; TRBD1 matches at 8 bases. The ends lost 5 bases at V and 0 bases at J; junction bases unmatched: 14. CDR3 size: 18 residues. The germline V gene encodes CDR1 SGHVS and CDR2 FNYEAQ. DNA for the CDR3: TGTGCCAGCAGCCCCGGATACAGGACAGGGCGGACTAACTATGGCTACACCTTC. This translates into CASSPGYRTGRTNYGYTF.

The V gene is TRBV29-1, the J gene TRBJ2-1; D perhaps matches TRBD2 (5 bases). Per germline, CDR1 SQVTM and CDR2 ANQGSEA. The CDR3 extends over 16 amino acids. V was pared by 0 bases and J by 0 bases, with 12 bases between. This CDR3 reads CSVEDRKRSSYNEQFF. In DNA form, the CDR3 reads TGCAGCGTTGAAGACCGAAAGCGGAGCTCCTACAATGAGCAGTTCTTC.

The chain employs TRBV12-3 or TRBV12-4 and TRBJ1-1; D is ambiguous. Trimming pared 3 bases from V and 1 base from J, leaving 12 bases between. The CDR3 is 15 amino acids. The CDR3 DNA reads TGTGCCAGCAGTTTTTCTGGACGGCGGAACACTGAAGCTTTCTTT. This gives the protein CASSFSGRRNTEAFF.

This clonotype was observed a handful of times. The chain recombines TRBV5-1 with TRBJ1-2, with 9 nucleotides matching TRBD1. The CDR3 runs 13 residues. From germline, CDR1 is SGHRS and CDR2 YFSETQ. The trim removed 4 bases at V and 6 bases at J, leaving 4 bases unmatched. As DNA, the CDR3 is TGCGCCAGCAGCCCCCGGACAGGGGATGGCTACACCTTC. Its protein is CASSPRTGDGYTF.

This clonotype was seen more than once but under ten times. The rearrangement links TRBV12-3 or TRBV12-4 to TRBJ1-1; maybe TRBD1 (6 bases). The CDR3 covers 14 residues. The germline V and J ends were trimmed by 3 bases and 4 bases, with 12 bases remaining between them. The CDR3 reads CASSLDGGGTEAFF. DNA of the CDR3: TGTGCCAGCAGTTTGGACGGGGGCGGCACTGAAGCTTTCTTT.

The chain uses TRBV7-9 and TRBJ2-5; D is possibly TRBD1 (6 bases). Germline V gene lookup returns CDR1 SEHNR and CDR2 FQNEAQ (reference sequence). Trimming removed 5 bases at V and 5 bases at J, with 12 bases between. The CDR3 is 13 amino acids. DNA of the CDR3: TGTGCCAGCAGCAGGGACATTAGTGAGACCCAGTACTTC. Residues: CASSRDISETQYF.

CDR3 residues: CATSPRELADHTDTQYF. CDR3 nucleotides: TGTGCCACCAGCCCGAGGGAGCTAGCGGACCACACAGATACGCAGTATTTT. V usage is TRBV15 and J usage is TRBJ2-3, with 7 nucleotides matching TRBD2. The CDR3 runs 17 residues. V lost 5 bases, J lost 2 bases, and 13 bases stayed unmatched. Germline-derived CDR1 and CDR2 are LNHNV and YYDKDF (reference sequence).

This clonotype was seen only a few times. V and J are TRBV24-1 and TRBJ2-1; 13 bases line up with TRBD2. CDR1 and CDR2 (germline): KGHDR, SFDVKD. V lost 10 bases to trimming and J lost 9 bases; unmatched junction nucleotides: 2. CDR3 length: 12 residues. Here the CDR3 reads CATRLAGGEQFF. Written as DNA, the CDR3 is TGTGCCACTCGACTAGCGGGAGGTGAGCAGTTCTTC.

This clonotype was seen only a few times. V usage is TRBV9 and J usage is TRBJ2-1; TRBD2 agrees at 9 bases. The CDR3 totals 16 residues. Germline V gene sequence: CDR1 SGDLS, CDR2 YYNGEE. V was clipped by 2 bases and J by 5 bases; unmatched bases: 8. The CDR3 sequence: CASSVSTSGYNNEQFF. The CDR3 bases are TGTGCCAGCAGCGTTTCAACTAGCGGGTATAACAATGAGCAGTTCTTC.

The chain has TRBV7-2 and TRBJ1-1, with 10 positions matching TRBD1. Germline assignment: CDR1 SGHTA and CDR2 FQGNSA. V shed 3 bases and J 1 base; nucleotides not matched to a gene: 5. The CDR3 covers 16 residues. CDR3 residues: CASSFDRGRGNTEAFF. The CDR3 DNA is TGTGCCAGCAGCTTCGACAGGGGGCGGGGGAACACTGAAGCTTTCTTT.

The chain links TRBV27 to TRBJ2-7; TRBD2 matches 8 bases. Germline trimming cut 7 bases from V and 1 base from J; bases unmatched to any gene: 3. The CDR3 extends over 13 amino acids. CDR1 is MNHEY, CDR2 SMNVEV, per germline (reference sequence). The CDR3 DNA follows: TGTGCCAGCAATCCTAGCGGGTCCTACGAGCAGTACTTC. This encodes CASNPSGSYEQYF.

The chain couples TRBV4-1 to TRBJ1-3; D may be TRBD1 (5 bases). The CDR3 has 15 amino acids. CDR1 and CDR2 from the germline V gene are MGHRA and YSYEKL. V was pared by 0 bases and J by 2 bases, with 8 bases between. The DNA for the CDR3 is TGCGCCAGCAGCCAAGAAGGGACGGCTGGAAACACCATATATTTT. This sequence encodes CASSQEGTAGNTIYF.

This chain uses TRBV20-1 with TRBJ2-7; D perhaps matches TRBD2 (8 bases). V shed 1 base and J shed 3 bases, with 16 bases lying between them. Germline V gene lookup returns CDR1 DFQATT and CDR2 SNEGSKA (reference sequence). The CDR3 sequence is 15 residues long. CDR3 protein: CSARGVSGTDYEQYF. CDR3 nucleotide sequence: TGCAGTGCTAGAGGGGTTAGCGGGACAGACTACGAGCAGTACTTC.